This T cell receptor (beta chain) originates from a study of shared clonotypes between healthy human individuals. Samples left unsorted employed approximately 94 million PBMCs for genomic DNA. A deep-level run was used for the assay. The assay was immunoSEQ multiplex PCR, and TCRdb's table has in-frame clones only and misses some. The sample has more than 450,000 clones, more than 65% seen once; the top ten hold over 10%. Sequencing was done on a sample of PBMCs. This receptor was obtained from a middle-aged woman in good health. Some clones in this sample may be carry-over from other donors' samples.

CDR3 DNA: TGTGCCAGCAGCTCAAGACTAGCGGAGACCCAGTACTTC. Protein product: CASSSRLAETQYF. The chain uses TRBV11-2 and TRBJ2-5, with TRBD2 matching 8 bases. Germline-derived CDR1 and CDR2 are SGHAT and FQNNGV. The CDR3 extends over 13 amino acids. The V segment lost 4 bases and the J segment 5 bases; nucleotides outside the gene matches: 3.